These T cell receptor beta chains were read from a single sample in a study of technical replicates of blood from a few donors. TCRdb's copy holds only in-frame clones and misses some; the assay was immunoSEQ multiplex PCR. The table lists about 74,000 clones, 70% to 90% of them singletons. Material: PBMCs. These receptors were collected from a human donor in good health. Some clones in this sample may be carry-over from other donors' samples. The CDR3 runs from the conserved cysteine through the conserved F or W. A D gene is named only where the DNA matches it firmly. Clone size is stated in some rows and not others, as once, few, many or a class when expanded.

D gene: -; J gene: TRBJ2-5; V gene: TRBV11-2; clone size: -; CDR3 protein: CASSLYSLRIQETQYF; CDR3 DNA: TGTGCCAGCAGCTTGTATAGCCTGAGAATACAAGAGACCCAGTACTTC
D gene: -; J gene: TRBJ2-7; V gene: TRBV7-6; clone size: few; CDR3 protein: CASSSAGQSYEQYF; CDR3 DNA: TGTGCCAGCAGCTCCGCGGGACAGTCCTACGAGCAGTACTTC
D gene: TRBD2; J gene: TRBJ2-7; V gene: TRBV5-1; clone size: few; CDR3 protein: CASSLVGGNYEQYF; CDR3 DNA: TGCGCCAGCAGCTTGGTGGGGGGGAACTACGAGCAGTACTTC
D gene: TRBD1; J gene: TRBJ1-2; V gene: TRBV29-1; clone size: -; CDR3 protein: CSVEQGVDYGYTF; CDR3 DNA: TGCAGCGTCGAACAGGGGGTCGACTATGGCTACACCTTC
D gene: -; J gene: TRBJ2-7; V gene: TRBV4-2; clone size: -; CDR3 protein: CASSQEGAYEQYF; CDR3 DNA: TGTGCCAGCAGCCAAGAGGGGGCTTACGAGCAGTACTTC
D gene: TRBD1; J gene: TRBJ1-5; V gene: TRBV29-1; clone size: once; CDR3 protein: CSVTQGIEQPQHF; CDR3 DNA: TGCAGCGTTACACAGGGGATCGAACAGCCCCAGCATTTT
D gene: TRBD1; J gene: TRBJ1-4; V gene: TRBV29-1; clone size: -; CDR3 protein: CSVLKDRGSEKLFF; CDR3 DNA: TGCAGCGTATTAAAAGACAGGGGAAGTGAAAAACTGTTTTTT
D gene: -; J gene: TRBJ1-2; V gene: TRBV6-6; clone size: -; CDR3 protein: CASSLTVKGYTF; CDR3 DNA: TGTGCCAGCAGCCTGACAGTAAAGGGCTACACCTTC
D gene: TRBD2; J gene: TRBJ2-5; V gene: TRBV30; clone size: -; CDR3 protein: CAWSVRSLAGSQYF; CDR3 DNA: TGTGCCTGGAGTGTACGGAGTCTAGCGGGAAGCCAGTACTTC
D gene: -; J gene: TRBJ1-3; V gene: TRBV30; clone size: few; CDR3 protein: CAWSPFPSTIYF; CDR3 DNA: TGTGCCTGGAGTCCCTTCCCCTCCACCATATATTTT
D gene: -; J gene: TRBJ1-5; V gene: TRBV5-1; clone size: -; CDR3 protein: CASSLIGEQPQHF; CDR3 DNA: TGCGCCAGCAGCTTGATCGGAGAACAGCCCCAGCATTTT
D gene: -; J gene: TRBJ2-5; V gene: TRBV7-2; clone size: -; CDR3 protein: CASSLDSWRVETQYF; CDR3 DNA: TGTGCCAGCAGCTTAGATTCGTGGAGAGTGGAGACCCAGTACTTC
D gene: -; J gene: TRBJ2-3; V gene: TRBV4-2; clone size: few; CDR3 protein: CASSQAAEGVGRRGADTQYF; CDR3 DNA: TGTGCCAGCAGCCAAGCGGCCGAGGGAGTCGGTAGACGTGGCGCAGATACGCAGTATTTT
D gene: TRBD2; J gene: TRBJ2-7; V gene: TRBV30; clone size: -; CDR3 protein: CAWTKTRLAGVNEQYF; CDR3 DNA: TGTGCCTGGACTAAGACCCGACTAGCGGGAGTTAACGAGCAGTACTTC
D gene: -; J gene: TRBJ1-2; V gene: TRBV25-1; clone size: -; CDR3 protein: CASSEADYGYTF; CDR3 DNA: TGTGCCAGCAGTGAGGCCGACTATGGCTACACCTTC
D gene: -; J gene: TRBJ2-6; V gene: TRBV30; clone size: -; CDR3 protein: CAWNTRFSGANVLTF; CDR3 DNA: TGTGCCTGGAATACCAGGTTCTCTGGGGCCAACGTCCTGACTTTC
D gene: -; J gene: TRBJ1-1; V gene: TRBV6-5; clone size: few; CDR3 protein: CASSLYRGTEAFF; CDR3 DNA: TGTGCCAGCAGTTTATACCGAGGGACTGAAGCTTTCTTT
D gene: TRBD2; J gene: TRBJ2-1; V gene: TRBV9; clone size: -; CDR3 protein: CASSRGLADNEQFF; CDR3 DNA: TGTGCCAGCAGCCGGGGACTAGCGGACAATGAGCAGTTCTTC
D gene: TRBD2; J gene: TRBJ2-7; V gene: TRBV30; clone size: -; CDR3 protein: CAWSVGRRGESYEQYF; CDR3 DNA: TGTGCCTGGAGTGTTGGGCGTCGGGGGGAATCCTACGAGCAGTACTTC
D gene: TRBD1; J gene: TRBJ1-5; V gene: TRBV7-6; clone size: -; CDR3 protein: CASSSSGGLEPQHF; CDR3 DNA: TGTGCCAGCAGCTCTTCAGGGGGGTTGGAGCCCCAGCATTTT
D gene: -; J gene: TRBJ1-1; V gene: TRBV4-3; clone size: -; CDR3 protein: CASSQQGSEAFF; CDR3 DNA: TGCGCCAGCAGCCAACAGGGGTCTGAAGCTTTCTTT
D gene: -; J gene: TRBJ2-5; V gene: TRBV4-1; clone size: -; CDR3 protein: CASSPTTDNQETQYF; CDR3 DNA: TGCGCCAGCAGCCCAACCACAGATAACCAAGAGACCCAGTACTTC
D gene: TRBD2; J gene: TRBJ2-3; V gene: TRBV11-3; clone size: -; CDR3 protein: CASSRGTSATDTQYF; CDR3 DNA: TGTGCCAGCAGTCGCGGGACTAGCGCAACAGATACGCAGTATTTT
D gene: -; J gene: TRBJ2-3; V gene: TRBV5-1; clone size: -; CDR3 protein: CASSSGLPGLDTQYF; CDR3 DNA: TGCGCCAGCAGCTCCGGACTCCCCGGATTGGATACGCAGTATTTT
D gene: -; J gene: TRBJ2-7; V gene: TRBV4-2; clone size: -; CDR3 protein: CASSQVEPGAYEQYF; CDR3 DNA: TGTGCCAGCAGCCAAGTCGAGCCCGGTGCCTACGAGCAGTACTTC
D gene: -; J gene: TRBJ2-5; V gene: TRBV7-9; clone size: -; CDR3 protein: CASSFTGETQYF; CDR3 DNA: TGTGCCAGCAGCTTTACGGGAGAGACCCAGTACTTC
D gene: TRBD2; J gene: TRBJ2-1; V gene: TRBV18; clone size: -; CDR3 protein: CASSPTSGRAGEQFF; CDR3 DNA: TGTGCCAGCTCACCGACTAGCGGGAGGGCCGGTGAGCAGTTCTTC
D gene: TRBD1; J gene: TRBJ1-1; V gene: TRBV29-1; clone size: few; CDR3 protein: CSGGTGEAFF; CDR3 DNA: TGCAGCGGAGGGACAGGAGAGGCTTTCTTT
D gene: -; J gene: TRBJ2-4; V gene: TRBV28; clone size: -; CDR3 protein: CASSLAWGRGNIQYF; CDR3 DNA: TGTGCCAGCAGTTTGGCTTGGGGCAGGGGAAACATTCAGTACTTC
D gene: TRBD1; J gene: TRBJ1-6; V gene: TRBV27; clone size: -; CDR3 protein: CASSSPHRRGLSYNSPLHF; CDR3 DNA: TGTGCCAGCAGTTCACCCCACCGCAGGGGGCTGTCCTATAATTCACCCCTCCACTTT
D gene: TRBD1; J gene: TRBJ1-6; V gene: TRBV30; clone size: -; CDR3 protein: CASTGGQSPLHF; CDR3 DNA: TGTGCCTCCACAGGGGGCCAATCACCCCTCCACTTT
D gene: TRBD2; J gene: TRBJ2-1; V gene: TRBV6-4; clone size: -; CDR3 protein: CASSPSSGGADEQFF; CDR3 DNA: TGTGCCAGCAGTCCCTCTAGCGGGGGGGCCGATGAGCAGTTCTTC
D gene: TRBD2; J gene: TRBJ2-7; V gene: TRBV4-2; clone size: once; CDR3 protein: CASSQDYSGRAYEQYF; CDR3 DNA: TGTGCCAGCAGCCAGGATTATAGCGGGAGGGCCTACGAGCAGTACTTC
D gene: -; J gene: TRBJ2-1; V gene: TRBV11-1; clone size: -; CDR3 protein: CASSPGQSYNEQFF; CDR3 DNA: TGTGCCAGCAGCCCCGGACAGTCCTACAATGAGCAGTTCTTC
D gene: -; J gene: TRBJ2-7; V gene: TRBV18; clone size: -; CDR3 protein: CASSPNRDYEQYF; CDR3 DNA: TGTGCCAGCTCACCCAACAGGGACTACGAGCAGTACTTC
D gene: TRBD1; J gene: TRBJ1-4; V gene: TRBV19; clone size: -; CDR3 protein: CASSSPRGNNEKLFF; CDR3 DNA: TGTGCCAGTAGTTCCCCCAGGGGGAATAATGAAAAACTGTTTTTT
D gene: TRBD2; J gene: TRBJ2-1; V gene: TRBV9; clone size: -; CDR3 protein: CASSVGLAGVYNEQFF; CDR3 DNA: TGTGCCAGCAGCGTAGGGCTAGCGGGGGTCTACAATGAGCAGTTCTTC
D gene: -; J gene: TRBJ2-7; V gene: TRBV7-2; clone size: -; CDR3 protein: CASSSDRASYEQYF; CDR3 DNA: TGTGCCAGCAGCTCCGACAGAGCCTCCTACGAGCAGTACTTC
D gene: -; J gene: TRBJ2-3; V gene: TRBV5-6; clone size: -; CDR3 protein: CASSLAPGGFTDTQYF; CDR3 DNA: TGTGCCAGCAGCTTGGCCCCCGGGGGTTTCACAGATACGCAGTATTTT
D gene: TRBD1; J gene: TRBJ2-1; V gene: TRBV4-1; clone size: -; CDR3 protein: CASKDRTGNEQFF; CDR3 DNA: TGCGCCAGCAAGGACCGGACAGGCAATGAGCAGTTCTTC
D gene: -; J gene: TRBJ2-3; V gene: TRBV2; clone size: -; CDR3 protein: CASTPSRRKGTDTQYF; CDR3 DNA: TGTGCCAGCACCCCAAGTCGGAGGAAAGGCACAGATACGCAGTATTTT